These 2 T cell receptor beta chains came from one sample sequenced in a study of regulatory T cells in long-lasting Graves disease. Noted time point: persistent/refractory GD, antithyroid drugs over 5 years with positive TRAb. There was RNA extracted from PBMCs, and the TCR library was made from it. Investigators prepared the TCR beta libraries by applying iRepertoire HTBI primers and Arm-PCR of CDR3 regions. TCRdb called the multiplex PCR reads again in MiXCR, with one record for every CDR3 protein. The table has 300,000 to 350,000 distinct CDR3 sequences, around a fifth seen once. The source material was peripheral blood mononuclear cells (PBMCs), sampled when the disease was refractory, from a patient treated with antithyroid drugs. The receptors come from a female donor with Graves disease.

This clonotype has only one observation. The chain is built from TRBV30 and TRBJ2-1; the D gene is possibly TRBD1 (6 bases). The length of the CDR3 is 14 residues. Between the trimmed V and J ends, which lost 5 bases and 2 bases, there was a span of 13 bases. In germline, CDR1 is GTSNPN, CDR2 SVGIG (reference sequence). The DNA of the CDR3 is TGTGCCTGGGGCCCCGGGACAACCTACAATGAGCAGTTCTTC. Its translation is CAWGPGTTYNEQFF.

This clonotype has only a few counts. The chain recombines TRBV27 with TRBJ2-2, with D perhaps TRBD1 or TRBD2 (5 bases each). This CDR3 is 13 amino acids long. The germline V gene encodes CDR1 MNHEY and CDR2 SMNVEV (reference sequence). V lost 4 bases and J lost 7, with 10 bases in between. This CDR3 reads CASSSRGIGELFF. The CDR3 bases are TGTGCCAGCAGTTCTCGGGGCATCGGGGAGCTGTTTTTT.